The following is a T cell receptor beta chain sequence with its context. Sequencing was performed with immunoSEQ multiplex PCR; in TCRdb, only in-frame clones are kept and a portion is missing. Of 120,000 or so clones in the sample, just over 90% were seen once. In germline, CDR1 is MNHEY, CDR2 SMNVEV (reference sequence). This CDR3 spans 11 amino acids. The V end was cut by 10 bases, the J end by 7 bases, with 10 bases between. The sample originates from a study of control samples from healthy donors and cancer patients. This TCR was recovered from a woman younger than 30 in good health. The V call is TRBV27, the J call TRBJ2-2, with no clear D. The source material was blood. The CDR3 DNA sequence: TGTGCCACCAGGTCCGGCGGGGAGCTGTTTTTT. Its protein is CATRSGGELFF.